The 29 T cell receptor beta chains below were found in one sample sequenced in a study of CXCR3-negative and CXCR3-positive naive CD8 T cells. All TRB cDNA libraries came from 5' RACE performed with UMI labels. Following a re-call of the 5' RACE reads, TCRdb has one entry per CDR3 protein and lacks DNA. The sample spans tens of thousands of distinct CDR3 sequences; the ten largest clones claim around 0.7%. Their cognate antigens are unknown. Whole-study findings and limits: CXCR3-positive naive cells carried more hydrophobic TRB CDR3s than CXCR3-negative ones.

Sequencing input: naive CXCR3+ CD8+ T cells from blood. Regarding subset: CD45RO-CCR7+CD27+CD95- naive CD8+ T cells expressing CXCR3 (TNR3+). Receptors were obtained from a human donor in good health. Some clones in this sample may be carry-over from other donors' samples.

This chain links TRBV6-5 with TRBJ2-7; TCRdb designates TRBD2, a call that cannot be tested without DNA. This CDR3 comprises 17 residues. Germline-derived CDR1 and CDR2 are MNHEY and SVGAGI. This CDR3 reads CASRKNRGTEKAYEQYF.

The chain recombines TRBV9 with TRBJ1-1; TCRdb indicates TRBD1, and absent DNA this call remains unverified. CDR3 size: 15 residues. Germline V gene data show CDR1 as SGDLS and CDR2 as YYNGEE. CDR3 loop: CASSAPQGAGTEAFF.

The chain couples TRBV12-3 or TRBV12-4 to TRBJ1-5. The CDR3 totals 13 residues. CDR3 region: CASSLLFRQPQHF.

This chain uses TRBV2 with TRBJ2-5; TCRdb's D call, TRBD1, is unchecked because there is no DNA. Germline V gene data show CDR1 as SNHLY and CDR2 as FYNNEI. CDR3 length: 15 residues. This CDR3 is CASRTGTLIGETQYF.

The chain uses TRBV5-1 and TRBJ1-1; TCRdb designates TRBD1, a call that cannot be tested without DNA. The CDR3 is 15 residues long. The germline CDR1 and CDR2 sequences are SGHRS and YFSETQ. CDR3 sequence reads: CASSFTGTGDPEAFF.

V usage is TRBV14 and J usage is TRBJ2-2. CDR1 is SGHDN and CDR2 is FVKESK in the germline V gene. The CDR3 spans 13 residues. CDR3 sequence: CASSQRTSWELFF.

The chain is built from TRBV15 and TRBJ2-7; TCRdb's D call, TRBD1, is unchecked because there is no DNA. CDR1 and CDR2 (germline): LNHNV, YYDKDF (reference sequence). This CDR3 is built from 17 residues. CDR3 in amino acids: CATSRGIGSPGHYEQYF.

V gene TRBV12-3 or TRBV12-4 combines with J gene TRBJ2-5; there is no DNA to check the TCRdb D call of TRBD1. This CDR3 has 14 amino acids. This chain's CDR3 is CASGQGARPETQYF.

The CDR3 here is CASNRGGPVGEQYF. The chain recombines TRBV6-5 with TRBJ2-7; with no DNA, the TCRdb D assignment of TRBD2 cannot be verified. The CDR3 runs to 14 residues. Per germline, CDR1 MNHEY and CDR2 SVGAGI.

The chain combines TRBV7-9 with TRBJ2-7; as DNA is missing, the TRBD1 call by TCRdb cannot be tested. Germline CDR1 SEHNR, CDR2 FQNEAQ (reference sequence). The CDR3 runs to 12 residues. CDR3 in amino acids: CASSSSGAEQYF.

The V gene is TRBV7-3, the J gene TRBJ2-1; the D gene TCRdb calls, TRBD2, cannot be checked with no DNA. The CDR3 runs to 15 residues. The V gene's germline CDR1 is SGHTA and CDR2 FQGTGA. This CDR3 is CASSSGLAGTNEQFF.

In terms of frequency, this clonotype is medium-sized (0.01 to 0.1%). The chain recombines TRBV6-4 with TRBJ2-2; the D call of TRBD2 rests on TCRdb alone, since no DNA is present to check it. The CDR3 loop spans 14 amino acids. Germline V gene data show CDR1 as MRHNA and CDR2 as SNTAGT. The CDR3 region is CASSESGTTGELFF.

The CDR3 loop is CASLGGEVYSGELFF. J is TRBJ2-2 and V is TRBV19; TCRdb names TRBD1, which stays unverified in the absence of DNA. In germline, CDR1 is LNHDA, CDR2 SQIVND (reference sequence). This CDR3 is 15 amino acids long.

V is TRBV12-3 or TRBV12-4 and J is TRBJ2-7; TCRdb's D gene call, TRBD1, goes unchecked for lack of DNA. This CDR3 contains 16 residues. The CDR3 protein is CASSFPGTGLVNEQYF.

The chain links TRBV6-5 to TRBJ2-5; TCRdb reports TRBD1, a call that lacks DNA to check it against. Germline lookup yields CDR1 MNHEY and CDR2 SVGAGI. The CDR3 is made up of 17 amino acids. The CDR3 spells CASSYSEPWGLGETQYF.

The chain carries TRBV11-3 and TRBJ2-3; TCRdb's D call of TRBD1 is untestable without DNA. Per germline, CDR1 SGHNT and CDR2 YENEEA. This CDR3 has 12 residues. The CDR3 protein is CASSLPGDTPYF.

V usage is TRBV20-1 and J usage is TRBJ2-7; TCRdb outputs TRBD2, but without DNA this stays unchecked. CDR3 length: 13 residues. CDR1 and CDR2 from the germline V gene are DFQATT and SNEGSKA (reference sequence). This CDR3 is CSARTDYSYEQYF.

The chain joins TRBV6-5 to TRBJ1-1. The CDR3 is made up of 15 amino acids. The germline V gene encodes CDR1 MNHEY and CDR2 SVGAGI. The CDR3 spells CASSYGSPWYTEAFF.

The chain combines TRBV25-1 with TRBJ2-7. The CDR3 spans 12 residues. Germline V gene sequence: CDR1 MGHDK, CDR2 SYGVNS. Here the CDR3 reads CASKLGTYEQYF.

The chain is built from TRBV2 and TRBJ1-2. This CDR3 region has 14 residues. In germline, CDR1 is SNHLY, CDR2 FYNNEI. CDR3 sequence: CASSESLGGHGYTF.

The rearrangement uses TRBV5-6 and TRBJ1-2. This CDR3 spans 16 amino acids. Germline-derived CDR1 and CDR2 are SGHDT and YYEEEE. CDR3 amino acids: CASSIQPTRANYGYTF.

The chain uses TRBV27 and TRBJ1-5. Germline V gives CDR1 MNHEY, CDR2 SMNVEV (reference sequence). This CDR3 region has 14 residues. This CDR3 is CASSFSRSNQPQHF.

The chain couples TRBV4-1 to TRBJ2-2. The CDR3 is 17 amino acids. Per germline, CDR1 MGHRA and CDR2 YSYEKL. The CDR3 here is CASSQDQQFLNTGELFF.

V and J are TRBV23-1 and TRBJ2-2. TRBV23-1 is marked as an open reading frame, function uncertain. This CDR3 has 15 amino acids. The CDR3: CASSQCPLYTGEPFF.

The chain recombines TRBV4-3 with TRBJ1-4; the D call from TCRdb, TRBD1, cannot be confirmed without DNA. Germline V gives CDR1 LGHNA, CDR2 YSLEER. The CDR3 contains 15 residues. The CDR3: CASSQDRARVEKLFF.

J is TRBJ1-2 and V is TRBV20-1; TCRdb's D gene call, TRBD1, goes unchecked for lack of DNA. CDR1 is DFQATT, CDR2 SNEGSKA, per germline (reference sequence). The CDR3 sequence is 14 residues long. CDR3 in amino acids: CSARDPGGDYGYTF.

The V and J genes are TRBV29-1 and TRBJ2-7; TCRdb proposes TRBD1, but this gene call is untestable without DNA. Germline V gene lookup returns CDR1 SQVTM and CDR2 ANQGSEA. This CDR3 region has 15 residues. The CDR3 sequence: CSVASGLGASYEQYF.

The CDR3 region is CASSLAEITEAFF. This chain uses TRBV5-5 with TRBJ1-1. This CDR3 has 13 amino acids. Germline CDR1 SGHKS, CDR2 YYEKEE (reference sequence).

The V and J genes are TRBV12-5 and TRBJ1-1. CDR1 and CDR2 from the germline V gene are LGHNT and FRNRAP. The CDR3 spans 13 residues. The CDR3 is CASGLGQNTEAFF.